This is a list of T cell receptor beta chains from one sample in a study of cytomegalovirus exposure and HLA in healthy donors. Assay: immunoSEQ multiplex PCR; the TCRdb copy retains only in-frame clones and omits some. The table shows about 94,000 clones, with around 77% occurring only once. Sequencing was done on a sample of PBMCs. The receptors come from a man aged 25-45 years in good health and CMV-seronegative. The CDR3 runs from the conserved cysteine through the conserved F or W. Each record gives: V gene, J gene, clone size, D gene, CDR3 protein, CDR3 DNA. The D gene is left open where the match is weak. Size values are once, few and many counts, or a class for expanded clones, and some rows have none.

TRBV2	TRBJ1-2	-	-	CASNGQSYGYTF	TGTGCCAGTAACGGACAGAGCTATGGCTACACCTTC
TRBV2	TRBJ2-2	few	TRBD1	CASLTGETGELFF	TGTGCCAGCTTAACAGGGGAGACCGGGGAGCTGTTTTTT
TRBV2	TRBJ2-7	-	-	CASTDAYEQYF	TGTGCCAGCACTGACGCCTACGAGCAGTACTTC
TRBV10-3	TRBJ2-1	-	TRBD2	CAISESSGRAVSYNEQFF	TGTGCCATCAGTGAGAGTAGCGGGAGGGCCGTCTCCTACAATGAGCAGTTCTTC
TRBV5-1	TRBJ1-2	-	-	CASSPVGDYGYTF	TGCGCCAGCAGCCCCGTCGGGGACTATGGCTACACCTTC
TRBV5-1	TRBJ2-3	-	-	CASSGARNTDTQYF	TGCGCCAGCAGCGGCGCTAGAAACACAGATACGCAGTATTTT
TRBV6-1	TRBJ1-4	-	-	CASKSGETNEKLFF	TGTGCCAGCAAATCGGGGGAGACTAATGAAAAACTGTTTTTT
TRBV28	TRBJ2-1	-	-	CASRLRANEQFF	TGTGCCAGCAGGCTCAGGGCTAATGAGCAGTTCTTC
TRBV2	TRBJ2-7	-	TRBD2	CASRGLADSYEQYF	TGTGCCAGCAGGGGACTAGCGGACTCCTACGAGCAGTACTTC
TRBV7-2	TRBJ2-7	-	TRBD2	CASSSLAGPYEQYF	TGTGCCAGCAGCTCCTTAGCGGGACCCTACGAGCAGTACTTC
TRBV7-8	TRBJ1-4	-	-	CASSKTGRTNEKLFF	TGTGCCAGCAGCAAAACGGGGAGAACTAATGAAAAACTGTTTTTT